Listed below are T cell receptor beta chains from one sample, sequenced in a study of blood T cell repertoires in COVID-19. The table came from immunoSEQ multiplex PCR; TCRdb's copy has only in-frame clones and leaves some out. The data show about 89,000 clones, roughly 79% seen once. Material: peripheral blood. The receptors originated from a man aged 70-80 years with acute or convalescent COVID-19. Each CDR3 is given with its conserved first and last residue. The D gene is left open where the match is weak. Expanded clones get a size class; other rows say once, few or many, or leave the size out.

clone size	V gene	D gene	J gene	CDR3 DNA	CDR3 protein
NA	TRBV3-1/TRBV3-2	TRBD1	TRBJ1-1	TGTGCCAGCAGCCAAACAGGGGTGGGCACTGAAGCTTTCTTT	CASSQTGVGTEAFF
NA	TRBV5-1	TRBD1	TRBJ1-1	TGCGCCAGCAGCTTGGCCGGACAGGGGATGAACACTGAAGCTTTCTTT	CASSLAGQGMNTEAFF
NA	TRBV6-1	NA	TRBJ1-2	TGTGCCAGCAGTGAAGCGGCAGCGCCTAACTATGGCTACACCTTC	CASSEAAAPNYGYTF
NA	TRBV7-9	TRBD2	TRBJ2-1	TGTGCCAGCAGCTTATTTCGGACTAGCGGCTACAATGAGCAGTTCTTC	CASSLFRTSGYNEQFF
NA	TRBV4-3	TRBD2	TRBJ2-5	TGCGCCAGCAGCCAAGGAAGTCTAGCGGGAGAAGAGACCCAGTACTTC	CASSQGSLAGEETQYF
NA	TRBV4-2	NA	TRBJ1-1	TGTGCCAGCAGCCAACAGGTGATCGGCACTGAAGCTTTCTTT	CASSQQVIGTEAFF
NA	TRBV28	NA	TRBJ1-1	TGTGCCAGCAGCTTCTCCCGGGGGGGTAGCGGAGAAGCTTTCTTT	CASSFSRGGSGEAFF
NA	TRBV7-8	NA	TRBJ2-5	TGTGCCAGCAGCCAAACGACAGTCGAAGAGACCCAGTACTTC	CASSQTTVEETQYF
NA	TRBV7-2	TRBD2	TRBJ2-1	TGTGCCAGCAGCTCCACCGGGACTAGCGCCTACAATGAGCAGTTCTTC	CASSSTGTSAYNEQFF
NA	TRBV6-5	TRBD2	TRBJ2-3	TGTGCCAGCAGTTACTTTAGCGGGGGTCCCGGTGGCGCGCAGTATTTT	CASSYFSGGPGGAQYF
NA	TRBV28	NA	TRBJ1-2	TGTGCCAGCAGTTTGGGAGGCTATGGCTACACCTTC	CASSLGGYGYTF
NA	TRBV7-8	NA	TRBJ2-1	TGTGCCAGCAGCCCCACAGCGGCGACCAGCTCCTACAATGAGCAGTTCTTC	CASSPTAATSSYNEQFF
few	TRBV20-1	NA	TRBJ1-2	TGCAGTGCCCACGGGGGAGGAGGCTACACCTTC	CSAHGGGGYTF
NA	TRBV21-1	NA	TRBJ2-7	TGTGGACCGACTAGCGGGATACCCTACGAGCAGTACTTC	CGPTSGIPYEQYF
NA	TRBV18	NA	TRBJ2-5	TGTGCCAGCTCACCAGCGAGAGAGACCCAGTACTTC	CASSPARETQYF
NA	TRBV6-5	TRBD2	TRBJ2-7	TGTGCCAGCTCTGGGGAGGGTCTGGGTACCTACGAGCAGTACTTC	CASSGEGLGTYEQYF
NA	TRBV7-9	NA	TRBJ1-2	TGTGCCAGCAGCATTACACAGGGTACGCGGGGCTACACCTTC	CASSITQGTRGYTF
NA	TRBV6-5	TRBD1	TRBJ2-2	TGTGCCAGCAGTTACTGGGCAGGGGGGAACACCGGGGAGCTGTTTTTT	CASSYWAGGNTGELFF
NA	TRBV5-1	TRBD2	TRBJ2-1	TGCGCCAGCAGCACCGCACCGGGACTAGCGGGGGAGGAGCAGTTCTTC	CASSTAPGLAGEEQFF
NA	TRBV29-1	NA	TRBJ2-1	TGCAGCGCCCCGGTCTCCTACAATGAGCAGTTCTTC	CSAPVSYNEQFF
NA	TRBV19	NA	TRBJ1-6	TGTGCCAGTAGTATAGACAGGGTGGTGAGTTCACCCCTCCACTTT	CASSIDRVVSSPLHF
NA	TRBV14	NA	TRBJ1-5	TGTGCCAGCAGCCATCCAGGGCCGGCGCAGTATAGCAATCAGCCCCAGCATTTT	CASSHPGPAQYSNQPQHF
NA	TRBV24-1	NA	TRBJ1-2	TGTGCCACCAGTGATTTGGAGTTTCGTGGCTACACCTTC	CATSDLEFRGYTF
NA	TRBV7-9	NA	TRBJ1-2	TGTGCCAGCAGCCCCCGGGAGAAAGTCTATGGCTACACCTTC	CASSPREKVYGYTF
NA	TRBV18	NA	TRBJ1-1	TGTGCCAGCTCATCGCAAATTTCGAGTGGACGGTCGCGGCGGGACACTGAAGCTTTCTTT	CASSSQISSGRSRRDTEAFF
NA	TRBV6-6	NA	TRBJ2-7	TGTGCCACCTCGGGACATTCAACCTACGAGCAGTACTTC	CATSGHSTYEQYF
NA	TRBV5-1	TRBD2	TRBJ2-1	TGCGCCAGCAGCCCCCCTCTGGCGGGAGCCTACAATGAGCAGTTCTTC	CASSPPLAGAYNEQFF
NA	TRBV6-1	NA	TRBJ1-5	TGTGCCAGCAGTGAAGCGGGGCAGGGGTTGCAGCCCCAGCATTTT	CASSEAGQGLQPQHF
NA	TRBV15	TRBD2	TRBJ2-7	TGTGCCACGACACCCGGGACACCGGGGGGGGAGCAGTACTTC	CATTPGTPGGEQYF
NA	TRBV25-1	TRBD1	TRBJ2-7	TGTGCCAGCAGTGAATTGAGGACAGGGTGGGGCGAGCAGTACTTC	CASSELRTGWGEQYF
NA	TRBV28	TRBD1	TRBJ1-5	TGTGCCAGCAGTTATGGGGACAGGGTCAATCAGCCCCAGCATTTT	CASSYGDRVNQPQHF
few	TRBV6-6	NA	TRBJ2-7	TGTGCCAGCAGTTACTCGGTACTTGAGCCCCGCGAGCAGTACTTC	CASSYSVLEPREQYF
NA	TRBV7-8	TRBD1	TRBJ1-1	TGTGCCAGCAGCTTAGAGGGACAGGGAGGGTTGGAAGCTTTCTTT	CASSLEGQGGLEAFF
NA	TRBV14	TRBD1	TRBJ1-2	TGTGCCAGCAGCTTCGCCAGGGGGCGCGGAGGCTACACCTTC	CASSFARGRGGYTF
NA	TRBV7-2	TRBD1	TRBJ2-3	TGTGCCAGCAGCTGGACAGGGACAGATACGCAGTATTTT	CASSWTGTDTQYF
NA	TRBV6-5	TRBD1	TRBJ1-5	TGTGCCAGCAGAATTACAGGGGATAGCAATCAGCCCCAGCATTTT	CASRITGDSNQPQHF
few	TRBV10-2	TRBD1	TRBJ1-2	TGCGCCAGCACCCCGGGACAGCCCTATGGCTACACCTTC	CASTPGQPYGYTF
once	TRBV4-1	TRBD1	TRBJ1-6	TGCGCCAGCAGCCCATTCGAGGGACAGGGAACACCCCTCCACTTT	CASSPFEGQGTPLHF
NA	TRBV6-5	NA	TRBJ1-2	TGTGCCAGCAGTTACGGGACTGGAGGCTACACCTTC	CASSYGTGGYTF
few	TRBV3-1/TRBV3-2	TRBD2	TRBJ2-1	TGTGCCAGCAGCCAGGCCCGTAGCGGGGGGGCTTCTGAGCAGTTCTTC	CASSQARSGGASEQFF
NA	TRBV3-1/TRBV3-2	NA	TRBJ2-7	TGTGCCAGCAGTTCGGATGTCAGGTCCTACGAGCAGTACTTC	CASSSDVRSYEQYF
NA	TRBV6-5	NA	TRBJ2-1	TGTGCCAGCAGGGCGGGACAGCCTTACAATGAGCAGTTCTTC	CASRAGQPYNEQFF
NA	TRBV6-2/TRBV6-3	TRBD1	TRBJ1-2	TGTGCCAGCAGTTCCTCCGGGACAGGGCGAGATGGCTACACCTTC	CASSSSGTGRDGYTF
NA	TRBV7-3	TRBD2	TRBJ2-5	TGTGCCAGCAGCTCCGGAGCGACTAGCGGGGGTATCGAGACCCAGTACTTC	CASSSGATSGGIETQYF
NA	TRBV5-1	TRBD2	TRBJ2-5	TGCGCCAGCAGCTCTAACCCCACATCCATTTTAGCGGGAGGGGGACAAGAGACCCAGTACTTC	CASSSNPTSILAGGGQETQYF
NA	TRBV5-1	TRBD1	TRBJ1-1	TGCGCCAGCAGGACAGGGGGCGGTTCGGACACTGAAGCTTTCTTT	CASRTGGGSDTEAFF
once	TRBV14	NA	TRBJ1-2	TGTGCCAGCAGCCAAGCCGGGACATATCGCTACACCTTC	CASSQAGTYRYTF
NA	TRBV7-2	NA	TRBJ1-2	TGTGCCAGCACAAAAAGGACAGCAGCTAACTATGGCTACACCTTC	CASTKRTAANYGYTF
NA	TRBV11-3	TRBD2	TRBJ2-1	TGTGCCAGCAGCTTCGTTGGGGGAGGGTACAATGAGCAGTTCTTC	CASSFVGGGYNEQFF
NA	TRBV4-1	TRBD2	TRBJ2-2	TGCGCCAGCAGCCAAGACCGCGGGAGGGCCGGAGCGAACACCGGGGAGCTGTTTTTT	CASSQDRGRAGANTGELFF
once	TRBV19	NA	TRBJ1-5	TGTGCCAGTAGTCCCCTCGAGGGCCGCAATCAGCCCCAGCATTTT	CASSPLEGRNQPQHF
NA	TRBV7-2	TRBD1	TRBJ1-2	TGTGCCAGCAGCTGGACAGGGGGAGGAAACTATGGCTACACCTTC	CASSWTGGGNYGYTF